The table lists the clone carrying this T cell receptor (beta chain) with a count of one. The data belong to a study of blood T cell repertoires in COVID-19. Profiled with immunoSEQ multiplex PCR; TCRdb holds only in-frame clones, not every one. The sample shows a few hundred thousand clones, approximately 89% of them seen only once. Seattle patients were enrolled while actively infected and followed longitudinally. The sample was peripheral blood. This clonotype originated in a woman in her 30s with COVID-19, enrolled during active disease.

CDR3 loop: CASSEAMAGIQETQYF. DNA for the CDR3: TGTGCCAGCAGTGAAGCGATGGCGGGGATTCAAGAGACCCAGTACTTC. V and J are TRBV2 and TRBJ2-5; D possibly corresponds to TRBD2 (6 bases). Trimming shortened V by 0 bases and J by 2 bases, and 13 bases separated the two germline ends. The CDR3 spans 16 residues. The germline V gene has CDR1 SNHLY and CDR2 FYNNEI.